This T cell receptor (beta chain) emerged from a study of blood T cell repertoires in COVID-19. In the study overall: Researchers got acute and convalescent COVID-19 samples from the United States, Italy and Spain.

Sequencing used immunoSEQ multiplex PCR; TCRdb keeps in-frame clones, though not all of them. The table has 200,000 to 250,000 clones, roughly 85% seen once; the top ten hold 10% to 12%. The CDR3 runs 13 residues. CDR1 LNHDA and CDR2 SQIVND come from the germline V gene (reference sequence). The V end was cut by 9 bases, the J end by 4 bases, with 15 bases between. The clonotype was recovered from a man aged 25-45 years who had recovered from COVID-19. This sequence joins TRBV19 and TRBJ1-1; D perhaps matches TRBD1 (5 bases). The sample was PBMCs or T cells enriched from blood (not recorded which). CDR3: CASIRGEGTEAFF. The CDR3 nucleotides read TGTGCCAGCATTCGGGGGGAGGGCACTGAAGCTTTCTTT.